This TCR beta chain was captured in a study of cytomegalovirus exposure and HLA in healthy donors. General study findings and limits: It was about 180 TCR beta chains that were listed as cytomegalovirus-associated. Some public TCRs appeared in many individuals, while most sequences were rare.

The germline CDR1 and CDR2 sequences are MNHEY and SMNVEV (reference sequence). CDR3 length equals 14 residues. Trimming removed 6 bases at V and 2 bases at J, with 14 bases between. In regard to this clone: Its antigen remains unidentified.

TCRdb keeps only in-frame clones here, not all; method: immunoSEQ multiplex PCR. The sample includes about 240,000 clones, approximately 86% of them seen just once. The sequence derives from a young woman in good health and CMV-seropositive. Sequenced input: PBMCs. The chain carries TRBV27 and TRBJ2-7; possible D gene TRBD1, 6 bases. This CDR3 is CASRGAGLTYEQYF. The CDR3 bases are TGTGCCAGCAGGGGGGCCGGGCTCACCTACGAGCAGTACTTC.